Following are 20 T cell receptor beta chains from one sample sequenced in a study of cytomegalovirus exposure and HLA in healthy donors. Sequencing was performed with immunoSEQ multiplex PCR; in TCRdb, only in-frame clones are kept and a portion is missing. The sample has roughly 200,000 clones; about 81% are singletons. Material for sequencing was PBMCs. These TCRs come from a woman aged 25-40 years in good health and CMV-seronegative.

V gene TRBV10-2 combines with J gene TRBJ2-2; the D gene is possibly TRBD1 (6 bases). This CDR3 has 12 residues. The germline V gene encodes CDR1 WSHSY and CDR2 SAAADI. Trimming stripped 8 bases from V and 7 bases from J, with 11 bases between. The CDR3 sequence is CASRDTLGELFF. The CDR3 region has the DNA TGCGCCAGCCGGGACACCCTCGGGGAGCTGTTTTTT.

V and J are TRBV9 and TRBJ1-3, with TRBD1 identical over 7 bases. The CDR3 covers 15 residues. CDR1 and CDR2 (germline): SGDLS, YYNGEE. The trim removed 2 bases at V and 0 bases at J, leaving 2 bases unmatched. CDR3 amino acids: CASSVTGDSGNTIYF. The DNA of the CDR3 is TGTGCCAGCAGCGTCACAGGGGACTCTGGAAACACCATATATTTT.

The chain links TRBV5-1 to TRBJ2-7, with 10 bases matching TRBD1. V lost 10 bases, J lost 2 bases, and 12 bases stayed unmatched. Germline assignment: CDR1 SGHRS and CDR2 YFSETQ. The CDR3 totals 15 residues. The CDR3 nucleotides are TGCGCCTTCCCCCACCGGGACAGGGGACCCTACGAGCAGTACTTC. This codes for CAFPHRDRGPYEQYF.

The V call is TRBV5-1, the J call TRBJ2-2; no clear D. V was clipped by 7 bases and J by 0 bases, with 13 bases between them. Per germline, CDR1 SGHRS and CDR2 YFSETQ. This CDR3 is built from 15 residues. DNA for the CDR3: TGCGCCAGCGCCCACAATCAGGCGAACACCGGGGAGCTGTTTTTT. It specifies CASAHNQANTGELFF. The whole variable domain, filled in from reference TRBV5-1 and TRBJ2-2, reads KAGVTQTPRYLIKTRGQQVTLSCSPISGHRSVSWYQQTPGQGLQFLFEYFSETQRNKGNFPGRFSGRQFSNSRSEMNVSTLELGDSALYLCASAHNQANTGELFFGEGSRLTVL.

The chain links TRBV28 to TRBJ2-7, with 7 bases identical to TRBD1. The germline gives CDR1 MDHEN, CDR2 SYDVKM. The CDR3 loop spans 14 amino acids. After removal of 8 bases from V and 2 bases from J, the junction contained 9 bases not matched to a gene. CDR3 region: CASRRQGLTYEQYF. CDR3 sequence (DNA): TGTGCCAGCCGTAGACAGGGTTTAACCTACGAGCAGTACTTC.

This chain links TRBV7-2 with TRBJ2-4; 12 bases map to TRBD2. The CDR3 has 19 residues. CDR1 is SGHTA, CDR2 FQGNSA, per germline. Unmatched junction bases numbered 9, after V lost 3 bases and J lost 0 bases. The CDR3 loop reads CASSFTTSGSSLAKNIQYF. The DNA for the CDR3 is TGTGCCAGCAGCTTCACGACTAGCGGGAGTTCGCTAGCCAAAAACATTCAGTACTTC.

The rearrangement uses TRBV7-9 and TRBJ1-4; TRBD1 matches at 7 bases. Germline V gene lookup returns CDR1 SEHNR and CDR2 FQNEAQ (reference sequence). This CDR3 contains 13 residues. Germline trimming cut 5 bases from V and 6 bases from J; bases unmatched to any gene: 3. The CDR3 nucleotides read TGTGCCAGCAGCGCAGGGACAGATGAAAAACTGTTTTTT. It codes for CASSAGTDEKLFF.

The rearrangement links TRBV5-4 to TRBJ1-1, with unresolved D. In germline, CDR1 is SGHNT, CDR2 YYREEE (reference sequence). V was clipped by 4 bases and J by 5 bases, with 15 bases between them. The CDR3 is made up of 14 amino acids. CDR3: CASSREGTGTEAFF. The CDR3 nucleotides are TGTGCCAGCAGCAGGGAAGGTACGGGGACTGAAGCTTTCTTT. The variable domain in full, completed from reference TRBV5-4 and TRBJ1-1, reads ETGVTQSPTHLIKTRGQQVTLRCSSQSGHNTVSWYQQALGQGPQFIFQYYREEENGRGNFPPRFSGLQFPNYSSELNVNALELDDSALYLCASSREGTGTEAFFGQGTRLTVV.

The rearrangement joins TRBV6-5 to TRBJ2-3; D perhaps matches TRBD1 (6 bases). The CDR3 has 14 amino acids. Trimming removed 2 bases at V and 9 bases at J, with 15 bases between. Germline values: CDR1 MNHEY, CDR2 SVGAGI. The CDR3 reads CASSYGQFEETQYF. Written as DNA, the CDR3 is TGTGCCAGCAGTTACGGACAGTTTGAGGAAACGCAGTATTTT.

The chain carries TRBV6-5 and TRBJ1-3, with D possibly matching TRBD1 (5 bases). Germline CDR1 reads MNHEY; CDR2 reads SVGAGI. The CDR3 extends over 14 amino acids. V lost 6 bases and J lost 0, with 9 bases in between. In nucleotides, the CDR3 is TGTGCCAGCAGGTCAGGGTCCTCTGGAAACACCATATATTTT. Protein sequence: CASRSGSSGNTIYF.

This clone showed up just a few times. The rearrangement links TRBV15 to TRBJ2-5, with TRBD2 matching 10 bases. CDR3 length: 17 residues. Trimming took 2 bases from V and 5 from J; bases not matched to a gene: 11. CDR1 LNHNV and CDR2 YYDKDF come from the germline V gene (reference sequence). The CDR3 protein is CATSRREASGGWETQYF. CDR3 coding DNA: TGTGCCACCAGCAGACGAGAGGCTAGCGGGGGTTGGGAGACCCAGTACTTC.

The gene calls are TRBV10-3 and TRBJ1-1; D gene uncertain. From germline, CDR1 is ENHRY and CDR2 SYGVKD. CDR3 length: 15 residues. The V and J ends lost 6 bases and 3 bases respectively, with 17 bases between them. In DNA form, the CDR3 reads TGTGCCATCAGCCCCAAAGAAACAGCGGACACTGAAGCTTTCTTT. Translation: CAISPKETADTEAFF.

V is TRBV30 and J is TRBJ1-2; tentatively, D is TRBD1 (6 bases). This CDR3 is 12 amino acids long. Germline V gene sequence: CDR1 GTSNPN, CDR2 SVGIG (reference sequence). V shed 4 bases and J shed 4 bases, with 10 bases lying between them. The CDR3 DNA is TGTGCCTGGATCACAGGGATCTATGGCTACACCTTC. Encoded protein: CAWITGIYGYTF.

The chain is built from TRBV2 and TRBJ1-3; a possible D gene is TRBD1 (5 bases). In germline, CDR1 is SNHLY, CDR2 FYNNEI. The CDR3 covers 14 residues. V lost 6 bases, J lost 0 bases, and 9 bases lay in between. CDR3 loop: CASSRDYSGNTIYF. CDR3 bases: TGTGCCAGCAGCCGGGACTACTCTGGAAACACCATATATTTT.

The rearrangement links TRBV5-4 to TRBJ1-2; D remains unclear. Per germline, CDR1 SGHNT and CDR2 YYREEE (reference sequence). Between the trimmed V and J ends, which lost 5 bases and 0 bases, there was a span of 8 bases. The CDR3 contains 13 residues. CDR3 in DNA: TGTGCCAGCAGGTCGGACTCTAACTATGGCTACACCTTC. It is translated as CASRSDSNYGYTF.

The CDR3 spells CASSLSTYRDGYTF. CDR3 nucleotide sequence: TGTGCCAGCAGTTTATCCACGTATCGGGATGGCTACACCTTC. V gene TRBV28 combines with J gene TRBJ1-2; D remains unclear. Germline V gene data show CDR1 as MDHEN and CDR2 as SYDVKM. V lost 1 base to trimming and J lost 6 bases, with 12 bases between them. CDR3 length equals 14 residues.

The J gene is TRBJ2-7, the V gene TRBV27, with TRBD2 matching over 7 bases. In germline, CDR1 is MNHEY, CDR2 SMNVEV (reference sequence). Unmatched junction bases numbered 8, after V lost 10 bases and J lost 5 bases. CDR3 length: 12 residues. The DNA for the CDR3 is TGTGCCACTCGGGGACTATACCACGAGCAGTACTTC. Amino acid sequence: CATRGLYHEQYF.

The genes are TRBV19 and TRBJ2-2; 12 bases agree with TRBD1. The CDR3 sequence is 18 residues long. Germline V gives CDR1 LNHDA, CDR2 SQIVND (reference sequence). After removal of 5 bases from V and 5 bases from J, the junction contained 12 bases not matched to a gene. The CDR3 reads CASSFGLGQGARTGELFF. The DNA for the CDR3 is TGTGCCAGTAGTTTCGGGTTGGGACAGGGGGCAAGGACCGGGGAGCTGTTTTTT.

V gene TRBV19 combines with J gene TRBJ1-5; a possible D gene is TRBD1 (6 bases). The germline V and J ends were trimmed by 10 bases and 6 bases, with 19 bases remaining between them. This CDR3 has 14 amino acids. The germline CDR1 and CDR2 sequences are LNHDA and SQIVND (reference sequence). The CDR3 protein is CATTRLTGVQPQHF. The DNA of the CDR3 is TGTGCCACCACTCGATTGACAGGCGTTCAGCCCCAGCATTTT.

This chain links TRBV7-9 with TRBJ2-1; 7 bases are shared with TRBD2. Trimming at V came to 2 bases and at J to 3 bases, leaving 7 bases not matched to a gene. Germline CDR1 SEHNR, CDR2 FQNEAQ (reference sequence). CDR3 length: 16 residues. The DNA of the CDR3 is TGTGCCAGCAGCTTAAGGGCGGCGGGGGTCTACAATGAGCAGTTCTTC. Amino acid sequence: CASSLRAAGVYNEQFF.